This TCR beta chain was identified during a study of blood T cell repertoires in COVID-19. As for the study in general: COVID-19 samples from acute and convalescent phases originated in the United States, Italy and Spain.

As handled by the study authors: Amplifying reference gene primers gave estimates of nucleated cell counts. TCRdb's table, derived via immunoSEQ multiplex PCR, lists solely in-frame clones and lacks some. V, J and clone size are taken as reported in that table, and D and trimming were inferred from the DNA itself. The table includes some 150,000 clones, less than 90% detected once. While infection was still active, Seattle patients were enrolled and then followed longitudinally. Trimming cost V 2 bases and J 7 bases, with 15 bases left between them. The CDR3 is 15 residues long. Germline-derived CDR1 and CDR2 are MNHNS and SASEGT.

The material sequenced was peripheral blood. The chain is built from TRBV6-1 and TRBJ2-1; D might be TRBD1 (7 bases). This sequence was found in a woman in her 70s with COVID-19, enrolled during active disease. The CDR3 region has the DNA TGTGCCAGCAGTGAACCCAGGGCAGGGGGGAATGAGCAGTTCTTC. It specifies CASSEPRAGGNEQFF.